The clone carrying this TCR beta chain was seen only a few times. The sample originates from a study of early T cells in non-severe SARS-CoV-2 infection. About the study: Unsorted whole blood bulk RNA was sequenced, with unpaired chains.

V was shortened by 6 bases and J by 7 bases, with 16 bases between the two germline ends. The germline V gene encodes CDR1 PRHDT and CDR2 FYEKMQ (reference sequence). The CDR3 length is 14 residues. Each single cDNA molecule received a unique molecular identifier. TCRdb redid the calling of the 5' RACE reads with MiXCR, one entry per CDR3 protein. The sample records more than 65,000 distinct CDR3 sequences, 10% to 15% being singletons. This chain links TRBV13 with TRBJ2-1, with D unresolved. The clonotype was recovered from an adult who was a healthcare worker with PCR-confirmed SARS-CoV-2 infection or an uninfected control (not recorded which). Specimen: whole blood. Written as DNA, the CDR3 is TGTGCCAGCAGTCGGCTCGCCCTGGTGAATGAGCAGTTCTTC. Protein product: CASSRLALVNEQFF.